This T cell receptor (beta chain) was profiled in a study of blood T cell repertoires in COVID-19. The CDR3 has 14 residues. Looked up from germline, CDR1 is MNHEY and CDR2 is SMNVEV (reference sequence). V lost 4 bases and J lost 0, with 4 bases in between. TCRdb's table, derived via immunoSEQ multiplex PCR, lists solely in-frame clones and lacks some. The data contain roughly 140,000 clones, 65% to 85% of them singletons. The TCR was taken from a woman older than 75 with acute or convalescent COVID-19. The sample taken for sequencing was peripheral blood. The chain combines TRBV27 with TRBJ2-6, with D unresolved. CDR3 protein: CASSSDSGANVLTF. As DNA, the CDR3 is TGTGCCAGCAGTTCAGACTCTGGGGCCAACGTCCTGACTTTC.